This T cell receptor (beta chain) is drawn from a study of T-cell reconstitution after alpha-beta-depleted transplantation in children (TCRdb year 2016). With respect to the entire study: Using TCR repertoire profiling, the study followed T-cell immune reconstitution in a quantitative way in children after TCRalphabeta/CD19-depleted allogeneic hematopoietic cell transplantation.

This clonotype was recorded a few times. Its specific antigen is unknown. It has no much larger one-base neighbor in the sample; base qualities were not kept. V loses 1 base at its end and J loses 4 bases; junction bases beyond the gene matches: 11. The CDR3 goes from the cysteine to the phenylalanine over 17 residues. Kept here is only the CDR3 DNA, which spans 51 bases and is read in frame from base 1. CDR1 and CDR2 (SGHRS, YFSETQ) derive from the germline V gene. The library came from PCR. TCRdb records Illumina HiSeq 2500 as the sequencer. TCR library preparation used molecular barcoding, with unique molecular identifiers applied to normalize quantification of the TCRbeta repertoire. The public sequencing data were trimmed at Q25 with fastp and processed into clonotypes with MiXCR by TCRdb, which kept only in-frame beta chains. Rows with one shared CDR3 protein collapse into an entry with the most common genes and DNA. The sample yields about 540,000 distinct CDR3 sequences; roughly 18% were counted once. 3.3% of the sample belongs to the ten largest clones.

The rearranged segments are TRBV5-1 and TRBJ2-1, with 7 junctional bases fitting TRBD1. The specimen was PBMCs from the stem cell graft donor, collected from the stem cell graft. The clonotype originates from a human donor who donated a stem cell graft to a child with acute lymphoblastic leukemia. CDR3 loop: CASSLIRPGQAYNEQFF. The DNA reads TGCGCCAGCAGCTTGATCCGCCCTGGACAGGCTTACAATGAGCAGTTCTTC. Reference TRBV5-1 and TRBJ2-1 proteins supply the regions before and after the CDR3; the full variable domain is: KAGVTQTPRYLIKTRGQQVTLSCSPISGHRSVSWYQQTPGQGLQFLFEYFSETQRNKGNFPGRFSGRQFSNSRSEMNVSTLELGDSALYLCASSLIRPGQAYNEQFFGPGTRLTVL.